This is a list of T cell receptor beta chains from one sample in a study of T cell responses to AZD1222 COVID-19 vaccine. Using immunoSEQ multiplex PCR, the repertoire was profiled, and TCRdb retains in-frame clones only, with some absent. In the table there are about 130,000 clones, 70% to 90% of which are singletons. This specimen was peripheral blood, taken 28 days after the second AZD1222 dose. Receptor source: an adult who received the AZD1222 COVID-19 vaccine. CDR3s include the opening cysteine and the closing phenylalanine or tryptophan. The D gene is left open where the match is weak. For some rows the clone size is stated as once, few or many, or as a class when expanded; others skip it.

CDR3 DNA,CDR3 protein,V gene,J gene,clone size,CDR3 length,D gene
TGCGCCAGCCCCGACTCCTGCGGCAATGAGCAGTTCTTC,CASPDSCGNEQFF,TRBV10-1,TRBJ2-1,NA,13,NA
TGTGCCAGCAGCACCCGACTAGCGGGAGCTGCCGGGGAGCTGTTTTTT,CASSTRLAGAAGELFF,TRBV7-9,TRBJ2-2,NA,16,TRBD2
TGCGCCAGCAGCGTCCGGGAAGCTTACGAGCAGTACTTC,CASSVREAYEQYF,TRBV5-1,TRBJ2-7,NA,13,NA
TGTGCCAGCCCTGCTGGGCGCAATGAGCAGTTCTTC,CASPAGRNEQFF,TRBV2,TRBJ2-1,NA,12,NA
TGTGCCAGCAGTGCGAACACAGGGGGCGCTTATGGCTACACCTTC,CASSANTGGAYGYTF,TRBV28,TRBJ1-2,NA,15,TRBD1
TGTGCCAGCGTGGGACTAGCGGGGGGGCCTGACGGGGAGCTGTTTTTT,CASVGLAGGPDGELFF,TRBV2,TRBJ2-2,NA,16,TRBD2
TGTGCCAGCAGCTCCCGGGCTAGCGGGACTGACGAGCAGTACTTC,CASSSRASGTDEQYF,TRBV7-9,TRBJ2-7,NA,15,TRBD2
TGTGCCAGCAGTTTTAAAAACAGCAAAGCTTTCTTT,CASSFKNSKAFF,TRBV12-3/TRBV12-4,TRBJ1-1,NA,12,NA
TGTGCCAGCTCACCGGGCCTGAGCTCCTACAATGAGCAGTTCTTC,CASSPGLSSYNEQFF,TRBV18,TRBJ2-1,NA,15,NA
TGCGCCAGCAGCCAAGAATCCCTGAACACTGAAGCTTTCTTT,CASSQESLNTEAFF,TRBV4-3,TRBJ1-1,NA,14,NA
TGTGCCAGCACCTCGGGGGTCCCTAATGAAAAACTGTTTTTT,CASTSGVPNEKLFF,TRBV5-8,TRBJ1-4,NA,14,NA
TGTGCCAGCAGCCGGTACCTTTTGAACACTGAAGCTTTCTTT,CASSRYLLNTEAFF,TRBV11-1,TRBJ1-1,NA,14,NA
TGTGCCAGCAGCTTAGGGACACCGGGAAACACTGAAGCTTTCTTT,CASSLGTPGNTEAFF,TRBV7-9,TRBJ1-1,few,15,NA
TGTGCCAGCAGCCTCGGGGAGGACTACTACGAGCAGTACTTC,CASSLGEDYYEQYF,TRBV6-5,TRBJ2-7,NA,14,NA
TGCGCCAGCAGCGCGGATCGCGGGACAGGGGATGACGAGCAGTACTTC,CASSADRGTGDDEQYF,TRBV5-1,TRBJ2-7,NA,16,TRBD1
TGTGCCAGCAGCCTCCCCGCGGGGTCCTACAATGAGCAGTTCTTC,CASSLPAGSYNEQFF,TRBV11-2,TRBJ2-1,NA,15,NA
TGTGCCAGCAGCCAAGCTTGGACCCAGAGTGAAAAACTGTTTTTT,CASSQAWTQSEKLFF,TRBV3-1/TRBV3-2,TRBJ1-4,NA,15,NA
TGTGCCAGCAGCTTAGGGGGGCGGGTCTACGAGCAGTACTTC,CASSLGGRVYEQYF,TRBV7-9,TRBJ2-7,NA,14,NA
TGTGCCAGCCGACTCCAGGTCAACACTGAAGCTTTCTTT,CASRLQVNTEAFF,TRBV12-3/TRBV12-4,TRBJ1-1,NA,13,NA
TGTGCCAGCAGCTTAGGGGGACTAGCGGGAGTAGAGGAGCAGTTCTTC,CASSLGGLAGVEEQFF,TRBV11-2,TRBJ2-1,NA,16,TRBD2
TGTGCCAGCAGCTTAGTAACCGGGACAGGGGTGGGGAACACTGAAGCTTTCTTT,CASSLVTGTGVGNTEAFF,TRBV7-8,TRBJ1-1,NA,18,TRBD1
TGCAGCGTAGCCGGCGGGTTGTTCGGCAATCAGCCCCAGCATTTT,CSVAGGLFGNQPQHF,TRBV29-1,TRBJ1-5,once,15,NA
TGCGCCATCATGACAGGGTGGATGGTATATAATTCACCCCTCCACTTT,CAIMTGWMVYNSPLHF,TRBV10-1,TRBJ1-6,NA,16,TRBD1
TGCGCCAGCAGCAGAGTAGGGGCTTCTAGTTACAATGAGCAGTTCTTC,CASSRVGASSYNEQFF,TRBV5-1,TRBJ2-1,NA,16,NA
TGTGCCAGCAGCCGCCCGGGACAGGGCGGCTATGGCTACACCTTC,CASSRPGQGGYGYTF,TRBV2,TRBJ1-2,NA,15,TRBD1
TGTGCCAGCAGTTGGACAGGGGGTACTGAAGCTTTCTTT,CASSWTGGTEAFF,TRBV12-3/TRBV12-4,TRBJ1-1,NA,13,TRBD1
TGTGCCAGCAGCTTAGGGGCCAGGGCGCGGAACACTGAAGCTTTCTTT,CASSLGARARNTEAFF,TRBV11-3,TRBJ1-1,NA,16,NA
TGTGCCAGCAGCCGTGGGACAGGGGCGGGAGATACGCAGTATTTT,CASSRGTGAGDTQYF,TRBV3-1/TRBV3-2,TRBJ2-3,NA,15,TRBD1
TGTGCCAGCAGTCCCCCAGACGGTAGCAATCAGCCCCAGCATTTT,CASSPPDGSNQPQHF,TRBV28,TRBJ1-5,NA,15,NA
TGTGCCACCAGTGAGACGACAGGGGACCCCACTGAAGCTTTCTTT,CATSETTGDPTEAFF,TRBV24-1,TRBJ1-1,NA,15,TRBD1
TGTGCCAGCTCACCAGGACCGGTCGAACCTGGGGCCAACGTCCTGACTTTC,CASSPGPVEPGANVLTF,TRBV18,TRBJ2-6,NA,17,NA